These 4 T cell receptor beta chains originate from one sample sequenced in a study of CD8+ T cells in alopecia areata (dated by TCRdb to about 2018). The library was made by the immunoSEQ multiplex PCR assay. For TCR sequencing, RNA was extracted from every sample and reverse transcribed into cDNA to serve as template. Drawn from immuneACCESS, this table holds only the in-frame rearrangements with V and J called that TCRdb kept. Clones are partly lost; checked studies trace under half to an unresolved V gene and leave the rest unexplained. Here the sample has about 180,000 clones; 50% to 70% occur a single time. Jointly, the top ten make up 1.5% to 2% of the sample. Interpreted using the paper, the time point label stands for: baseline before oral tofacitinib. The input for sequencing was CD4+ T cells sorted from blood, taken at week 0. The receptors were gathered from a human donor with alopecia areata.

The CDR3: CAWSAEDRGTFF. Here the CDR3 DNA reads TGTGCCTGGAGTGCCGAAGACAGGGGGACTTTCTTT. The V call is TRBV30, the J call TRBJ1-1; 9 nucleotides agree with TRBD1. CDR3 length equals 12 residues. Germline-derived CDR1 and CDR2 are GTSNPN and SVGIG (reference sequence). V was clipped by 1 base and J by 12 bases; unmatched bases: 6.

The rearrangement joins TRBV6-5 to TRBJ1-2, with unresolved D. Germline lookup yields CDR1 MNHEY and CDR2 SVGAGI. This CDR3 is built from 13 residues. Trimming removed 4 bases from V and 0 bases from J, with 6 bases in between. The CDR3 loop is CASSLSANYGYTF. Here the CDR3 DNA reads TGTGCCAGCAGTTTATCGGCTAACTATGGCTACACCTTC.

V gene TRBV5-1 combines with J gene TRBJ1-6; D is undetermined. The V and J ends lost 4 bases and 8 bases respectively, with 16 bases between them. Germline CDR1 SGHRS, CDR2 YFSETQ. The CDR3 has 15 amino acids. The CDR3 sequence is CASSPDTTGDSPLHF. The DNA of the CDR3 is TGCGCCAGCAGCCCTGACACAACCGGGGATTCACCCCTCCACTTT.

For the CDR3, the DNA is TGTGCCAGCAGTGAAAACAGGGCGGGAGCTTTCTTT. Translated: CASSENRAGAFF. The chain has TRBV2 and TRBJ1-1; possibly TRBD1 for D (6 bases). Trimming took 2 bases from V and 10 from J, leaving 11 bases between them. Looked up from germline, CDR1 is SNHLY and CDR2 is FYNNEI. This CDR3 is 12 amino acids long.